These 21 T cell receptor beta chains came from one sample sequenced in a study of cytomegalovirus exposure and HLA in healthy donors. Researchers ran the PCR with 60 Vbeta and 13 Jbeta primers. The method was immunoSEQ multiplex PCR; TCRdb's version includes in-frame clones alone and lacks a portion of them. The table has some 130,000 clones, 70% to 85% seen once. Material for sequencing was PBMCs. These receptors were collected from a man aged 50 or older in good health and CMV-seronegative.

The CDR3 DNA reads TGCGCCAGCAGTGCAGAGGGGGCACCAGCCAAAAACATTCAGTACTTC. Its translation: CASSAEGAPAKNIQYF. The V and J genes are TRBV10-2 and TRBJ2-4, with 7 bases lining up with TRBD1. Germline-derived CDR1 and CDR2 are WSHSY and SAAADI. V was pared by 4 bases and J by 0 bases, with 6 bases of the junction left unmatched. This CDR3 comprises 16 residues.

This chain joins TRBV30 and TRBJ2-3; TRBD2 matches 7 bases. Trimming took 2 bases from V and 6 from J; bases not matched to a gene: 8. The germline V gene encodes CDR1 GTSNPN and CDR2 SVGIG (reference sequence). The length of the CDR3 is 14 residues. In DNA, the CDR3 is TGTGCCTGGAGTTCCGGGGAGGGGTGGGATACGCAGTATTTT. Its translation is CAWSSGEGWDTQYF.

This rearrangement joins TRBV9 to TRBJ1-2; 10 nucleotides match TRBD1. Germline CDR1 SGDLS, CDR2 YYNGEE. V shed 0 bases and J 10 bases; nucleotides not matched to a gene: 9. This CDR3 is built from 15 residues. The CDR3 DNA reads as TGTGCCAGCAGCGTAGAGGGACAGGGGCCCGGGGTCTACACCTTC. Translated, it gives CASSVEGQGPGVYTF.

V is TRBV7-9 and J is TRBJ1-2, with a weak D call TRBD1 (5 bases). Trimming cost V 4 bases and J 5 bases, with 17 bases left between them. This CDR3 has 15 residues. The germline V gene encodes CDR1 SEHNR and CDR2 FQNEAQ (reference sequence). The CDR3 sequence is CASSYDQGSGYGYTF. CDR3 coding DNA: TGTGCCAGCAGCTACGATCAGGGCTCTGGGTATGGCTACACCTTC.

This rearrangement joins TRBV19 to TRBJ2-1; 10 bases are a match to TRBD1. There are 16 residues in the CDR3. From germline, CDR1 is LNHDA and CDR2 SQIVND (reference sequence). After removal of 7 bases from V and 5 bases from J, the junction contained 11 bases not matched to a gene. As DNA, the CDR3 is TGTGCCAGTAAAGGGCCCGGGACAGGGGTCAACAATGAGCAGTTCTTC. It translates to CASKGPGTGVNNEQFF. The full variable domain, completed using reference TRBV19 and TRBJ2-1, is DGGITQSPKYLFRKEGQNVTLSCEQNLNHDAMYWYRQDPGQGLRLIYYSQIVNDFQKGDIAEGYSVSREKKESFPLTVTSAQKNPTAFYLCASKGPGTGVNNEQFFGPGTRLTVL.

V usage is TRBV9 and J usage is TRBJ1-2, with TRBD1 matching 7 bases. There are 15 residues in the CDR3. Germline CDR1 and CDR2: SGDLS and YYNGEE. Trimming cost V 4 bases and J 6 bases; bases outside gene matches: 12. The CDR3 sequence is CASSKENRGRDGYTF. The CDR3 DNA is TGTGCCAGCAGCAAAGAAAACAGGGGTCGGGATGGCTACACCTTC.

The chain carries TRBV11-1 and TRBJ1-1, with TRBD1 matching 8 bases. Looked up from germline, CDR1 is SGHAT and CDR2 is FQDESV (reference sequence). The CDR3 covers 14 residues. Losses at the gene ends were 4 bases for V and 5 bases for J; bases not matched to a gene: 6. The CDR3 reads CASSSRDRGTEAFF. The CDR3 DNA is TGTGCCAGCAGCTCTCGAGACAGGGGAACTGAAGCTTTCTTT.

The genes are TRBV5-4 and TRBJ2-1, with D uncertain. This CDR3 contains 12 residues. Per the germline V gene, CDR1 is SGHNT and CDR2 is YYREEE (reference sequence). The V end was cut by 1 base, the J end by 7 bases, with 6 bases between. CDR3 in DNA: TGTGCCAGCAGCTTGCACAGTAATGAGCAGTTCTTC. Encoded protein: CASSLHSNEQFF.

The V gene is TRBV6-5, the J gene TRBJ2-1; D is possibly TRBD2 (6 bases). The CDR3 runs 11 residues. Trimming removed 10 bases at V and 8 bases at J, with 12 bases between. CDR1 and CDR2 from the germline V gene are MNHEY and SVGAGI. CDR3 coding DNA: TGTGCCACACGACTAGTACATGAGCAGTTCTTC. It encodes CATRLVHEQFF.

The V call is TRBV18, the J call TRBJ2-2, with no clear D. The V end lost 3 bases, the J end lost 0 bases, and 8 bases lay between the germline ends. This CDR3 is 15 amino acids long. Germline CDR1 KGHSH, CDR2 LQKENI. CDR3 bases: TGTGCCAGCTCACCCTCTCGAGCGAACACCGGGGAGCTGTTTTTT. It codes for CASSPSRANTGELFF.

This clone was detected only a few times. This sequence joins TRBV18 and TRBJ1-4; D unresolved. The germline CDR1 and CDR2 sequences are KGHSH and LQKENI. V lost 2 bases and J lost 0, with 7 bases in between. This CDR3 is 15 amino acids long. The CDR3: CASSPGPTTNEKLFF. The CDR3 DNA reads TGTGCCAGCTCACCAGGGCCAACAACTAATGAAAAACTGTTTTTT.

This chain connects TRBV7-6 to TRBJ2-1; D perhaps matches TRBD2 (6 bases). V lost 1 base, J lost 7 bases, and 23 bases lay in between. CDR1 and CDR2 (germline): SGHVS, FNYEAQ. The CDR3 sequence is 18 residues long. This CDR3 reads CASSLGPAMRGGENEQFF. The CDR3 DNA reads TGTGCCAGCAGCTTAGGCCCGGCTATGCGGGGAGGTGAAAATGAGCAGTTCTTC. The whole variable domain, remainder taken from reference TRBV7-6 and TRBJ2-1, is GAGVSQSPRYKVTKRGQDVALRCDPISGHVSLYWYRQALGQGPEFLTYFNYEAQQDKSGLPNDRFSAERPEGSISTLTIQRTEQRDSAMYRCASSLGPAMRGGENEQFFGPGTRLTVL.

The rearrangement joins TRBV5-1 to TRBJ2-5, with 9 bases matching TRBD1. The CDR3 covers 15 residues. Germline V gene sequence: CDR1 SGHRS, CDR2 YFSETQ. Trimming removed 0 bases from V and 6 bases from J; junction bases left unmatched: 6. Written as DNA, the CDR3 is TGCGCCAGCAGCTTGGCAACAGGGGGCTTGAAGACCCAGTACTTC. Residues: CASSLATGGLKTQYF.

This CDR3 reads CASRRQGENTEAFF. The CDR3 DNA is TGCGCCAGCAGAAGACAGGGGGAGAACACTGAAGCTTTCTTT. The V call is TRBV5-1, the J call TRBJ1-1; 9 positions match TRBD1. The CDR3 length is 14 residues. V dropped 5 bases and J dropped 1; count of bases not matched to a gene: 3. CDR1 is SGHRS, CDR2 YFSETQ, per germline.

The chain links TRBV27 to TRBJ2-7, with D possibly matching TRBD1 (6 bases). The V end lost 6 bases, the J end lost 2 bases, and 14 bases lay between the germline ends. The germline CDR1 and CDR2 sequences are MNHEY and SMNVEV (reference sequence). The CDR3 sequence is 14 residues long. CDR3 amino acids: CASRRQAGPYEQYF. The CDR3 DNA reads as TGTGCCAGCAGGCGACAGGCGGGCCCCTACGAGCAGTACTTC.

The chain uses TRBV5-1 and TRBJ2-7, with D tentatively TRBD1 (5 bases). Germline values: CDR1 SGHRS, CDR2 YFSETQ. The CDR3 runs 16 residues. The V end lost 0 bases, the J end lost 3 bases, and 16 bases lay between the germline ends. The CDR3 DNA sequence: TGCGCCAGCAGCTTGGCCCCGCAGGGTTCAGTCTACGAGCAGTACTTC. It is translated as CASSLAPQGSVYEQYF.

V and J are TRBV7-2 and TRBJ2-3, with D maybe TRBD2 (6 bases). The CDR3 covers 17 residues. CDR1 and CDR2 (germline): SGHTA, FQGNSA. V was shortened by 5 bases and J by 1 base, with 19 bases between the two germline ends. CDR3 DNA sequence: TGTGCCAGCAGCCCTCACGTACGGGGGTCGGGCACAGATACGCAGTATTTT. Translation: CASSPHVRGSGTDTQYF.

V is TRBV9 and J is TRBJ1-2, with D unresolved. Germline lookup yields CDR1 SGDLS and CDR2 YYNGEE. This CDR3 has 12 residues. V was trimmed by 4 bases and J by 8 bases, leaving 12 bases between them. The CDR3 DNA sequence: TGTGCCAGCAGCCCAACAGAGGGAGGCTACACCTTC. Translated: CASSPTEGGYTF. The full variable domain, its missing parts supplied by reference TRBV9 and TRBJ1-2, is DSGVTQTPKHLITATGQRVTLRCSPRSGDLSVYWYQQSLDQGLQFLIQYYNGEERAKGNILERFSAQQFPDLHSELNLSSLELGDSALYFCASSPTEGGYTFGSGTRLTVV.

This clone appeared once. V gene TRBV5-1 combines with J gene TRBJ1-3; maybe TRBD1 (6 bases). Germline values: CDR1 SGHRS, CDR2 YFSETQ. V shed 1 base and J shed 0 bases, with 14 bases lying between them. The CDR3 extends over 17 amino acids. The chain's CDR3 is CASSLNPQGSSGNTIYF. CDR3 DNA sequence: TGCGCCAGCAGCTTGAACCCTCAGGGGAGCTCTGGAAACACCATATATTTT.

The chain employs TRBV15 and TRBJ2-3; 8 bases line up with TRBD1. The germline V gene encodes CDR1 LNHNV and CDR2 YYDKDF (reference sequence). The trim removed 3 bases at V and 5 bases at J, leaving 4 bases unmatched. The CDR3 contains 14 residues. CDR3 residues: CATSRTGALDTQYF. DNA for the CDR3: TGTGCCACCAGCAGGACAGGGGCCCTAGATACGCAGTATTTT.

The gene calls are TRBV25-1 and TRBJ1-2; possibly TRBD1 for D (6 bases). The CDR3 is 13 residues long. Germline assignment: CDR1 MGHDK and CDR2 SYGVNS. Trimming stripped 6 bases from V and 2 bases from J, with 10 bases between. CDR3 DNA: TGTGCCAGCAGCGGGACACTAAACTATGGCTACACCTTC. The encoded protein is CASSGTLNYGYTF.